The 22 T cell receptor beta chains reported below all come from one sample, sequenced in a study of T cell responses to AZD1222 COVID-19 vaccine (dated by TCRdb to the early 2020s). The library was built by means of the immunoSEQ multiplex PCR assay. This immuneACCESS table, as held by TCRdb, lists in-frame sequences with V and J called but not all clones. Of the missing ones, under half trace to an unresolved V gene in checked studies; the others have no known cause. The sample yields roughly 130,000 clones; about 85% were counted once. The biggest ten clones account for around 1.6% of the sample. The label giving this sample's time point can be read as: baseline before first vaccination. The input for sequencing was peripheral blood, taken on day 0 of AZD1222 vaccination. These receptor sequences come from an adult in good health.

The CDR3 loop is CASSLRQYGYTF. The CDR3 coding sequence is TGTGCCAGCAGTCTCCGGCAGTATGGCTACACCTTC. V usage is TRBV6-2 or TRBV6-3 and J usage is TRBJ1-2; D remains unclear. The germline gives CDR1 MNHEY, CDR2 SVGEGT. Trimming stripped 5 bases from V and 5 bases from J, with 9 bases between. This CDR3 is built from 12 residues.

The chain joins TRBV6-5 to TRBJ2-7; D is unclear. The CDR3 consists of 13 residues. The V gene lost 0 bases and the J gene lost 2 bases, with 5 bases spanning the gap. CDR1 MNHEY and CDR2 SVGAGI come from the germline V gene. The CDR3 nucleotides are TGTGCCAGCAGTTACTCGTTCCCCTACGAGCAGTACTTC. As protein: CASSYSFPYEQYF.

The chain couples TRBV7-3 to TRBJ1-1, with 10 bases fitting TRBD1. CDR3 length equals 15 residues. The germline CDR1 and CDR2 sequences are SGHTA and FQGTGA. J lost 11 bases, V lost 2 bases, and 11 bases had no gene match. CDR3 bases: TGTGCCAGCAGCTTAGGGGTGGGGACAGGGGATTCGGCTTTCTTT. Protein product: CASSLGVGTGDSAFF.

In its sample, this clone was seen a few times. V usage is TRBV6-5 and J usage is TRBJ1-5; D is unresolved. The CDR3 extends over 13 amino acids. V dropped 2 bases and J dropped 5 bases, with 7 bases sitting between them. The germline V gene encodes CDR1 MNHEY and CDR2 SVGAGI. The DNA for the CDR3 is TGTGCCAGCAGTTACGGCCTTTATCAGCCCCAGCATTTT. The encoded protein is CASSYGLYQPQHF.

The chain recombines TRBV27 with TRBJ1-1; D might be TRBD1 (6 bases). Germline V gene sequence: CDR1 MNHEY, CDR2 SMNVEV (reference sequence). The CDR3 spans 13 residues. Trimming stripped 3 bases from V and 8 bases from J, with 13 bases between. The CDR3 nucleotides read TGTGCCAGCAGTTTCGGGGGGCAGAAGGAAGCTTTCTTT. It is translated as CASSFGGQKEAFF.

The chain couples TRBV7-9 to TRBJ1-1; D remains ambiguous. V lost 0 bases, J lost 1 base, and 6 bases lay in between. CDR1 SEHNR and CDR2 FQNEAQ come from the germline V gene (reference sequence). This CDR3 contains 14 residues. CDR3 residues: CASSLALGNTEAFF. In DNA form, the CDR3 reads TGTGCCAGCAGCTTAGCGCTCGGGAACACTGAAGCTTTCTTT.

The genes are TRBV15 and TRBJ2-3; D remains unclear. This CDR3 is 15 amino acids long. Germline V gene lookup returns CDR1 LNHNV and CDR2 YYDKDF (reference sequence). V dropped 0 bases and J dropped 2 bases, with 9 bases sitting between them. CDR3 sequence reads: CATSRDPPYTDTQYF. In DNA, the CDR3 is TGTGCCACCAGCAGAGATCCCCCTTACACAGATACGCAGTATTTT.

The V and J genes are TRBV4-3 and TRBJ1-2; D is possibly TRBD1 (6 bases). CDR3 size: 17 residues. V lost 0 bases, J lost 6 bases, and 20 bases lay in between. Germline V gene data show CDR1 as LGHNA and CDR2 as YSLEER. CDR3 residues: CASSQDRTEGNQHGYTF. CDR3 nucleotides: TGCGCCAGCAGCCAAGATCGGACAGAAGGAAATCAACATGGCTACACCTTC.

This clone was picked up a small number of times. The chain employs TRBV10-1 and TRBJ1-2; weak D call: TRBD1 (5 bases). CDR1 WNHNN and CDR2 SYGVQD come from the germline V gene (reference sequence). The CDR3 is 17 residues long. V dropped 7 bases and J dropped 0 bases, with 21 bases sitting between them. As DNA, the CDR3 is TGCGCCAGCACCCGGAACGAACACTCGACAGCTAACTATGGCTACACCTTC. Its protein product is CASTRNEHSTANYGYTF.

The chain couples TRBV4-1 to TRBJ2-3; TRBD2 matches at 12 bases. After removal of 0 bases from V and 3 bases from J, the junction contained 4 bases not matched to a gene. CDR3 length equals 17 residues. Germline loops: CDR1 MGHRA, CDR2 YSYEKL. The CDR3 here is CASSQDRTSGGTDTQYF. CDR3 sequence (DNA): TGCGCCAGCAGCCAAGACAGAACTAGCGGGGGGACAGATACGCAGTATTTT.

This chain joins TRBV2 and TRBJ1-2, with TRBD1 matching 10 bases. The germline CDR1 and CDR2 sequences are SNHLY and FYNNEI. The junction had 7 bases not matched to a gene; V was cut back by 2 bases and J by 7 bases. The CDR3 covers 15 residues. The CDR3 DNA follows: TGTGCCAGCAGTGAACTGGGACAGGGGAGTGGTGGCTACACCTTC. Its translation: CASSELGQGSGGYTF.

J is TRBJ1-5 and V is TRBV10-3; D is perhaps TRBD1 (6 bases). CDR3 length equals 16 residues. Trimming pared 2 bases from V and 0 bases from J, leaving 11 bases between. Germline V CDR1 and CDR2: ENHRY, SYGVKD. The CDR3 sequence is CAISERGRGSNQPQHF. The CDR3 nucleotides are TGTGCCATCAGTGAGAGGGGCAGGGGTAGCAATCAGCCCCAGCATTTT.

The V gene is TRBV7-2, the J gene TRBJ2-7; 10 nucleotides match TRBD1. This CDR3 has 13 amino acids. Unmatched junction bases numbered 6, after V lost 8 bases and J lost 5 bases. Germline V gene sequence: CDR1 SGHTA, CDR2 FQGNSA. Here the CDR3 reads CASGRDRGHEQYF. DNA for the CDR3: TGTGCCAGCGGCCGGGACAGGGGACACGAGCAGTACTTC.

The chain links TRBV2 to TRBJ1-1, with D maybe TRBD1 (5 bases). Germline V gives CDR1 SNHLY, CDR2 FYNNEI. The CDR3 extends over 13 amino acids. V gave up 7 bases and J gave up 1 base, with 10 bases separating them. The CDR3 loop reads CASTQTENTEAFF. The CDR3, as DNA: TGTGCCAGCACTCAGACAGAGAACACTGAAGCTTTCTTT.

V and J are TRBV5-4 and TRBJ2-7, with D perhaps TRBD2 (5 bases). V gave up 0 bases and J gave up 3 bases, with 16 bases separating them. The CDR3 totals 16 residues. Germline V gene sequence: CDR1 SGHNT, CDR2 YYREEE (reference sequence). DNA for the CDR3: TGTGCCAGCAGCTTGGTAGAACTCGGGATTCGCTACGAGCAGTACTTC. This encodes CASSLVELGIRYEQYF.

A single count supports this clone. The rearrangement joins TRBV12-3 or TRBV12-4 to TRBJ1-3; TRBD1 aligns across 9 bases. The CDR3 has 12 residues. The ends lost 8 bases at V and 4 bases at J; junction bases unmatched: 0. CDR3 amino acids: CASGTGGNTIYF. The CDR3, as DNA: TGTGCCAGCGGGACAGGGGGAAACACCATATATTTT.

The chain carries TRBV6-1 and TRBJ2-3; D remains ambiguous. Germline CDR1 and CDR2: MNHNS and SASEGT. The CDR3 consists of 12 residues. V was shortened by 1 base and J by 6 bases, with 5 bases between the two germline ends. The CDR3 nucleotides read TGTGCCAGCAGTGAAGTTGACGATACGCAGTATTTT. Encoded protein: CASSEVDDTQYF.

This chain connects TRBV6-2 or TRBV6-3 to TRBJ2-3, with 7 bases aligning to TRBD2. Germline lookup yields CDR1 MNHEY and CDR2 SVGEGT. CDR3 length: 17 residues. The junction had 10 bases not matched to a gene; V was cut back by 2 bases and J by 2 bases. The CDR3 region is CASSYRSGGGPTDTQYF. CDR3 DNA: TGTGCCAGCAGTTACCGGTCTGGCGGGGGTCCCACAGATACGCAGTATTTT.

This chain connects TRBV28 to TRBJ1-4; no clear D. This CDR3 spans 12 amino acids. V lost 2 bases, J lost 8 bases, and 6 bases lay in between. Germline-derived CDR1 and CDR2 are MDHEN and SYDVKM. The CDR3 nucleotides read TGTGCCAGCAGTTTACGGAGGGAAAAACTGTTTTTT. This gives the protein CASSLRREKLFF.

This clone was seen only once. The rearrangement uses TRBV10-3 and TRBJ1-1, with D perhaps TRBD1 (6 bases). The CDR3 extends over 15 amino acids. The V and J ends lost 3 bases and 8 bases respectively, with 19 bases between them. CDR1 is ENHRY and CDR2 is SYGVKD in the germline V gene. The DNA of the CDR3 is TGTGCCATCAGTGACGGACAGACCCACAACCCCGAAGCTTTCTTT. Translation gives CAISDGQTHNPEAFF.

This sequence joins TRBV6-1 and TRBJ1-6; no firm D call. This CDR3 is built from 18 residues. Germline V gene sequence: CDR1 MNHNS, CDR2 SASEGT. V lost 3 bases, J lost 0 bases, and 15 bases lay in between. The CDR3 is CASSDYRGEGSYNSPLHF. CDR3 in DNA: TGTGCCAGCAGTGACTACCGGGGAGAGGGCTCCTATAATTCACCCCTCCACTTT.

This chain joins TRBV5-1 and TRBJ1-6; TRBD1 aligns across 8 bases. After removal of 2 bases from V and 10 bases from J, the junction contained 2 bases not matched to a gene. The CDR3 sequence is 13 residues long. Germline CDR1 reads SGHRS; CDR2 reads YFSETQ. The CDR3 region has the DNA TGCGCCAGCAGCTTAGGACAGGGATCACCCCTCCACTTT. It codes for CASSLGQGSPLHF.